This entry lists 8 T cell receptor beta chains sequenced from one sample in a study of CD8 T cells in Susac syndrome. RNA was extracted with the RNeasy kit, and a quantity of roughly 0.45 to 1 ug was reverse transcribed using random hexamers. TCRdb reanalysed the immunoSEQ multiplex PCR reads using MiXCR and keeps one entry per CDR3 protein. Of roughly 150,000 distinct CDR3 sequences listed, about 95% were seen once; the top ten hold 0.15%. Sequenced input: CD8+ T cells from PBMCs. All receptors come from a human donor with multiple sclerosis.

The V call is TRBV30, the J call TRBJ2-7; 7 positions match TRBD1. CDR3 length: 13 residues. The junction had 1 base not matched to a gene; V was cut back by 1 base and J by 1 base. Germline V gives CDR1 GTSNPN, CDR2 SVGIG (reference sequence). CDR3 residues: CAWSGGQSYEQYF. DNA for the CDR3: TGTGCCTGGAGTGGGGGACAGTCCTACGAGCAGTACTTC.

This clonotype was observed a single time. The gene calls are TRBV7-9 and TRBJ1-1; no clear D. The CDR3 runs 14 residues. Trimming pared 2 bases from V and 2 bases from J, leaving 9 bases between. The germline CDR1 and CDR2 sequences are SEHNR and FQNEAQ (reference sequence). The CDR3 loop is CASSLILANTEAFF. CDR3 DNA: TGTGCCAGCAGCTTAATATTAGCTAACACTGAAGCTTTCTTT. The full variable domain, its missing parts supplied by reference TRBV7-9 and TRBJ1-1, is DTGVSQNPRHKITKRGQNVTFRCDPISEHNRLYWYRQTLGQGPEFLTYFQNEAQLEKSRLLSDRFSAERPKGSFSTLEIQRTEQGDSAMYLCASSLILANTEAFFGQGTRLTVV.

The chain recombines TRBV29-1 with TRBJ2-1, with 9 bases matching TRBD2. Germline V gives CDR1 SQVTM, CDR2 ANQGSEA. The CDR3 has 16 amino acids. V dropped 0 bases and J dropped 10; count of bases not matched to a gene: 13. CDR3 sequence: CSVEDQKRGAHREQFF. The CDR3 DNA sequence: TGCAGCGTTGAAGATCAGAAGCGGGGGGCCCACCGGGAGCAGTTCTTC.

This clonotype has only one observation. The chain couples TRBV7-9 to TRBJ1-5; 8 bases fit TRBD1. The CDR3 totals 15 residues. The germline gives CDR1 SEHNR, CDR2 FQNEAQ (reference sequence). J lost 6 bases, V lost 1 base, and 5 bases had no gene match. For the CDR3, the DNA is TGTGCCAGCAGCTTAGGGACAGGGATCGGTCAGCCCCAGCATTTT. This encodes CASSLGTGIGQPQHF.

This sequence joins TRBV15 and TRBJ2-1; a possible D gene is TRBD2 (6 bases). Trimming took off 5 bases at V and 4 bases at J, with 9 bases between the two ends. Germline loops: CDR1 LNHNV, CDR2 YYDKDF (reference sequence). CDR3 length: 13 residues. This chain's CDR3 is CATSRDSYNEQFF. Here the CDR3 DNA reads TGTGCCACCAGCCGGGACTCATACAATGAGCAGTTCTTC.

CDR3: CASSQGLLAEPPMETQYF. The DNA of the CDR3 is TGTGCCAGCAGCCAAGGTCTGCTAGCGGAACCTCCAATGGAGACCCAGTACTTC. The rearrangement joins TRBV3-1 to TRBJ2-5, with TRBD2 matching 7 bases. CDR3 length equals 18 residues. V lost 1 base, J lost 5 bases, and 16 bases stayed unmatched. Germline lookup yields CDR1 LGHDT and CDR2 YNNKEL (reference sequence).

The V gene is TRBV30, the J gene TRBJ2-7, with a tentative D call TRBD2 (5 bases). Germline V lookup: CDR1 GTSNPN, CDR2 SVGIG (reference sequence). The CDR3 is made up of 13 amino acids. V dropped 2 bases and J dropped 3 bases, with 11 bases sitting between them. CDR3 in DNA: TGTGCCTGGAGTTATGGACTCGACTACGAGCAGTACTTC. Protein sequence: CAWSYGLDYEQYF.

The chain combines TRBV30 with TRBJ1-1; D is unresolved. Germline V CDR1 and CDR2: GTSNPN, SVGIG (reference sequence). V lost 1 base and J 1 base, leaving 4 bases between the germline ends. This CDR3 comprises 12 residues. The DNA for the CDR3 is TGTGCCTGGAGTGGCCCGAACACTGAAGCTTTCTTT. Residues: CAWSGPNTEAFF.